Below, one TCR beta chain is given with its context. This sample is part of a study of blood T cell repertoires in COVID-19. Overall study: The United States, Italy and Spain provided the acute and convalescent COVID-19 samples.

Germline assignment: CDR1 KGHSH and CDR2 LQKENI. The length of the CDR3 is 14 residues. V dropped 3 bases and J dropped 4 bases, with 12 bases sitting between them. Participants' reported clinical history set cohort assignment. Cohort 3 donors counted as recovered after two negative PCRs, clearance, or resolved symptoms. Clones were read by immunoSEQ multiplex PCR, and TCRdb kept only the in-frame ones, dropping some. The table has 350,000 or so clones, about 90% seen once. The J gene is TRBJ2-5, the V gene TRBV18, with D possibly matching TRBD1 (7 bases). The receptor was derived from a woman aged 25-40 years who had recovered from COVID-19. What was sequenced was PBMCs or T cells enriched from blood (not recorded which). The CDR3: CASSPRDRRETQYF. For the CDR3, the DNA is TGTGCCAGCTCACCGCGGGACAGAAGAGAGACCCAGTACTTC.